The TCR beta chain described here comes from a study of blood T cell repertoires in COVID-19. About the study: Acute and convalescent COVID-19 samples came from the United States, Italy and Spain.

In the authors' methods: Researchers report that nucleated cell counts were estimated from reference gene primer amplification. Libraries were prepared by immunoSEQ multiplex PCR; TCRdb keeps only in-frame clonotypes and omits some of them. V, J and clone size are taken as reported in that table, and D and trimming were inferred from the DNA itself. The table records about 200,000 clones, 75% to 90% of them present only once. Germline CDR1 SGHVS, CDR2 FNYEAQ. V was pared by 5 bases and J by 4 bases, with 9 bases between. The CDR3 is 12 amino acids. The TCR comes from a middle-aged man with acute or convalescent COVID-19. The rearrangement links TRBV7-6 to TRBJ2-7; D not certain. The sequencing input was peripheral blood. CDR3 sequence (DNA): TGTGCCAGCAGCACACATCCGTACGAGCAGTACTTC. Its protein is CASSTHPYEQYF. The full variable domain, completed using reference TRBV7-6 and TRBJ2-7, is GAGVSQSPRYKVTKRGQDVALRCDPISGHVSLYWYRQALGQGPEFLTYFNYEAQQDKSGLPNDRFSAERPEGSISTLTIQRTEQRDSAMYRCASSTHPYEQYFGPGTRLTVT.